Shown below are 27 T cell receptor beta chains from a single sample sequenced in a study of blood T cell repertoires in COVID-19. Produced via immunoSEQ multiplex PCR; TCRdb's table is partial and in-frame only. The top ten clones hold 2.5% to 4% of a sample with about 350,000 clones, around nine tenths of them seen once. Sequenced: peripheral blood. The receptors come from a woman under 30 who had recovered from COVID-19.

The rearrangement joins TRBV7-2 to TRBJ2-1, with a tentative D call TRBD2 (6 bases). Deletions cut 1 base from V and 5 bases from J, with 12 bases between. CDR1 is SGHTA and CDR2 is FQGNSA in the germline V gene. CDR3 length equals 15 residues. This CDR3 reads CASSLVPSEDNEQFF. CDR3 coding DNA: TGTGCCAGCAGCTTAGTCCCTAGCGAGGACAATGAGCAGTTCTTC.

This rearrangement joins TRBV27 to TRBJ1-6, with D hard to call. V shed 3 bases and J shed 9 bases, with 18 bases lying between them. This CDR3 contains 16 residues. CDR1 MNHEY and CDR2 SMNVEV come from the germline V gene (reference sequence). CDR3 protein: CASSFAGLKLGSPLHF. CDR3 nucleotide sequence: TGTGCCAGCAGTTTCGCAGGCCTAAAGTTGGGTTCACCCCTCCACTTT.

The chain employs TRBV6-1 and TRBJ1-2; D perhaps matches TRBD1 (5 bases). Trimming removed 1 base from V and 8 bases from J, with 11 bases in between. The germline V gene has CDR1 MNHNS and CDR2 SASEGT. This CDR3 has 13 residues. CDR3 amino acids: CASSEGAGYGYTF. As DNA, the CDR3 is TGTGCCAGCAGTGAAGGGGCAGGGTACGGCTACACCTTC.

This rearrangement joins TRBV29-1 to TRBJ2-1; 14 positions match TRBD2. The germline gives CDR1 SQVTM, CDR2 ANQGSEA. V lost 3 bases to trimming and J lost 7 bases; unmatched junction nucleotides: 11. This CDR3 is built from 17 residues. Here the CDR3 reads CSVDEGTSGRTINEQFF. CDR3 nucleotide sequence: TGCAGCGTTGATGAGGGGACTAGCGGGAGAACGATTAATGAGCAGTTCTTC.

The rearrangement joins TRBV30 to TRBJ2-3; the match to TRBD2 covers 12 bases. CDR1 GTSNPN and CDR2 SVGIG come from the germline V gene (reference sequence). The CDR3 consists of 14 residues. Trimming at V came to 8 bases and at J to 0 bases, leaving 3 bases not matched to a gene. The CDR3 coding sequence is TGTGCCCTGACTAGCGGGAGTAGCACAGATACGCAGTATTTT. It specifies CALTSGSSTDTQYF.

A word on this clone: Additional DNA sequences in this sample encode the identical CDR3. This sequence joins TRBV4-3 and TRBJ1-2; 9 nucleotides agree with TRBD1. CDR3 size: 14 residues. Germline V gene data show CDR1 as LGHNA and CDR2 as YSLEER. With 1 base clipped from V and 4 bases from J, the junction kept 1 base outside the gene matches. CDR3 in amino acids: CASSQVDRGYGYTF. As DNA, the CDR3 is TGCGCCAGCAGCCAAGTGGACAGGGGCTATGGCTACACCTTC.

The chain combines TRBV5-1 with TRBJ2-1, with TRBD1 as a possible D gene (6 bases). Trimming cost V 3 bases and J 1 base, with 14 bases left between them. Germline V lookup: CDR1 SGHRS, CDR2 YFSETQ. This CDR3 region has 16 residues. CDR3 nucleotides: TGCGCCAGCAGCTCAGAACTAGGGGGTTCCTACAATGAGCAGTTCTTC. Translation gives CASSSELGGSYNEQFF.

The chain couples TRBV21-1 to TRBJ2-3; TRBD2, the table's D call, lacks a check against the DNA. TRBV21-1 is labeled a pseudogene. This CDR3 contains 16 residues. CDR3 DNA sequence: TGTGCCAGCAGCAAAGTCTTCCACCTAGACCCAGATACGCAGTATTTT. Protein: CASSKVFHLDPDTQYF.

The chain joins TRBV5-1 to TRBJ1-1, with D possibly matching TRBD1 (6 bases). V was cut by 4 bases and J by 1 base, with 17 bases left in between. Per the germline V gene, CDR1 is SGHRS and CDR2 is YFSETQ. The CDR3 loop spans 16 amino acids. CDR3 sequence (DNA): TGCGCCAGCAGCAAAACCCCTGGGGGCAGGAACACTGAAGCTTTCTTT. Residues: CASSKTPGGRNTEAFF.

The rearrangement links TRBV4-3 to TRBJ1-2, with a possible D match to TRBD1 (5 bases). The CDR3 contains 15 residues. V lost 0 bases to trimming and J lost 4 bases, with 12 bases between them. Germline V gene data show CDR1 as LGHNA and CDR2 as YSLEER. CDR3: CASSQDGGWSYGYTF. In nucleotides, the CDR3 is TGCGCCAGCAGCCAAGACGGGGGTTGGAGCTATGGCTACACCTTC.

This clone was seen once. The chain uses TRBV23-1 and TRBJ1-1; D call uncertain. TRBV23-1 falls under the ORF class, with uncertain function. Trimming took 7 bases from V and 1 from J, leaving 10 bases between them. The CDR3 runs 13 residues. This CDR3 reads CASTLTWNTEAFF. DNA for the CDR3: TGCGCCAGCACCCTAACCTGGAACACTGAAGCTTTCTTT.

The genes are TRBV28 and TRBJ2-1; 13 bases match TRBD2. J lost 6 bases, V lost 4 bases, and 24 bases had no gene match. The V gene's germline CDR1 is MDHEN and CDR2 SYDVKM. The CDR3 is made up of 22 amino acids. The CDR3 spells CASSSRTRGLAGAVSLGNEQFF. In DNA form, the CDR3 reads TGTGCCAGCAGTTCTCGCACCCGAGGACTAGCGGGAGCCGTTAGCTTGGGCAATGAGCAGTTCTTC.

The chain combines TRBV5-1 with TRBJ2-6; 7 nucleotides align to TRBD1. CDR1 is SGHRS, CDR2 YFSETQ, per germline. With 5 bases clipped from V and 4 bases from J, the junction kept 6 bases outside the gene matches. The CDR3 contains 15 residues. The DNA for the CDR3 is TGCGCCAGCAGGGCGACAGGGTCCGGGGCCAACGTCCTGACTTTC. Protein: CASRATGSGANVLTF.

The chain couples TRBV4-3 to TRBJ1-6, with D unresolved. Per germline, CDR1 LGHNA and CDR2 YSLEER. V gave up 6 bases and J gave up 7 bases, with 22 bases separating them. This CDR3 region has 17 residues. The CDR3 reads CASSQYIGGFENSPLHF. In DNA, the CDR3 is TGCGCCAGCAGTCAATATATTGGAGGTTTTGAGAATTCACCCCTCCACTTT.

The CDR3 reads CASSLIAIDEQFF. CDR3 DNA sequence: TGTGCCAGCAGTTTAATAGCTATAGATGAGCAGTTCTTC. This rearrangement joins TRBV27 to TRBJ2-1; D remains unclear. V shed 2 bases and J shed 8 bases, with 10 bases lying between them. The CDR3 totals 13 residues. Germline V gene lookup returns CDR1 MNHEY and CDR2 SMNVEV (reference sequence).

This clone was observed once. This sequence joins TRBV19 and TRBJ2-3; the match to TRBD2 covers 8 bases. The germline CDR1 and CDR2 sequences are LNHDA and SQIVND (reference sequence). The V segment lost 6 bases and the J segment 6 bases; nucleotides outside the gene matches: 5. CDR3 length: 13 amino acids. The CDR3 DNA reads as TGTGCCAGTAGCGGGGGGGTTGGGGATACGCAGTATTTT. Its translation: CASSGGVGDTQYF.

V gene TRBV6-5 combines with J gene TRBJ2-7; 8 bases line up with TRBD1. With 2 bases clipped from V and 6 bases from J, the junction kept 3 bases outside the gene matches. The CDR3 sequence is 13 residues long. Germline V gives CDR1 MNHEY, CDR2 SVGAGI. The CDR3 loop is CASSYDRGSEQYV. The CDR3, as DNA: TGTGCCAGCAGTTACGACAGGGGAAGCGAGCAGTACGTC.

This clone was observed once. The chain employs TRBV9 and TRBJ2-1; 7 bases align to TRBD2. The trim removed 0 bases at V and 8 bases at J, leaving 14 bases unmatched. CDR3 length: 17 residues. Germline V gene lookup returns CDR1 SGDLS and CDR2 YYNGEE. This CDR3 is CASSVAPGGASPDEQFF. In nucleotides, the CDR3 is TGTGCCAGCAGCGTAGCCCCGGGGGGAGCGTCTCCTGATGAGCAGTTCTTC.

This clone was seen a single time. The chain uses TRBV27 and TRBJ1-6; 7 bases fit TRBD1. Germline lookup yields CDR1 MNHEY and CDR2 SMNVEV (reference sequence). The CDR3 runs to 16 residues. Trimming cost V 5 bases and J 10 bases; bases outside gene matches: 14. DNA for the CDR3: TGTGCCAGCAGTCCATACCCCCGACAGGGTTTCTCACCCCTCCACTTT. This translates into CASSPYPRQGFSPLHF.

The chain links TRBV4-1 to TRBJ2-3; D may be TRBD2 (6 bases). CDR1 and CDR2 (germline): MGHRA, YSYEKL. V was shortened by 1 base and J by 2 bases, with 10 bases between the two germline ends. CDR3 size: 15 residues. This chain's CDR3 is CASSQVGTPTDTQYF. The CDR3 DNA follows: TGCGCCAGCAGCCAAGTCGGGACTCCCACAGATACGCAGTATTTT.

The chain couples TRBV6-5 to TRBJ1-5; TRBD1 matches 8 bases. The CDR3 is made up of 14 amino acids. Germline-derived CDR1 and CDR2 are MNHEY and SVGAGI. J gave up 0 bases and V 9 bases, and 4 bases lay outside the gene matches. CDR3 nucleotide sequence: TGTGCCAGACAGGGGGGACATAGCAATCAGCCCCAGCATTTT. It yields the protein CARQGGHSNQPQHF.

The rearrangement links TRBV6-2 or TRBV6-3 to TRBJ1-1; D is unresolved. V was pared by 4 bases and J by 0 bases, with 9 bases between. This CDR3 comprises 14 residues. From germline, CDR1 is MNHEY and CDR2 SVGEGT. The CDR3 spells CASSFNVMNTEAFF. For the CDR3, the DNA is TGTGCCAGCAGTTTCAATGTCATGAACACTGAAGCTTTCTTT.

The V gene is TRBV5-5, the J gene TRBJ2-1; 8 bases fit TRBD1. V shed 1 base, J shed 10 bases, and the junction held 10 bases outside the gene matches. This CDR3 is built from 15 residues. CDR1 and CDR2 (germline): SGHKS, YYEKEE (reference sequence). DNA of the CDR3: TGTGCCAGCAGCTTGTGGACAGGGTCCCTGGTCGAGCAGTTCTTC. It is translated as CASSLWTGSLVEQFF.

The chain recombines TRBV7-2 with TRBJ2-7; D is ambiguous. With 5 bases removed from V and 6 bases from J, the gap between germline ends came to 17 bases. The CDR3 extends over 14 amino acids. CDR1 and CDR2 from the germline V gene are SGHTA and FQGNSA. For the CDR3, the DNA is TGTGCCAGCAGCCCTGACGTTGGCGGCTCCGAGCAGTACGTC. It is translated as CASSPDVGGSEQYV.

V is TRBV2 and J is TRBJ2-1, with TRBD2 as a possible D gene (6 bases). Germline V CDR1 and CDR2: SNHLY, FYNNEI. The germline V and J ends were trimmed by 9 bases and 2 bases, with 11 bases remaining between them. CDR3 length: 13 amino acids. The CDR3 region is CASGPSAYNEQFF. The CDR3 region has the DNA TGTGCCAGTGGCCCTAGCGCCTACAATGAGCAGTTCTTC.

The sample holds a few counts of this clone. This chain uses TRBV30 with TRBJ2-7, with 8 bases lining up with TRBD2. J was trimmed by 2 bases and V by 2 bases; bases with no gene match: 5. Germline V gene lookup returns CDR1 GTSNPN and CDR2 SVGIG (reference sequence). This CDR3 is built from 14 residues. The CDR3 loop reads CAWSKGLVPYEQYV. DNA for the CDR3: TGTGCCTGGAGTAAGGGACTAGTTCCCTACGAGCAGTACGTC.

This chain uses TRBV27 with TRBJ1-5; D might be TRBD1 (6 bases). Looked up from germline, CDR1 is MNHEY and CDR2 is SMNVEV (reference sequence). V gave up 5 bases and J gave up 3 bases, with 17 bases separating them. CDR3 length equals 16 residues. CDR3: CASSPGRDINNQPQHF. The CDR3 nucleotides read TGTGCCAGCAGTCCGGGCAGGGACATCAACAATCAGCCCCAGCATTTT.